One sample yielded the 8 T cell receptor beta chains listed below, sequenced in a study of STAT3 mutations in large granular lymphocyte leukemia. TCRdb's table, derived via immunoSEQ multiplex PCR, lists solely in-frame clones and lacks some. Of 2,000 to 2,500 clones detected, roughly a fifth appear once; the ten largest clones hold 70%. General study findings and limits: At least one immunodominant TCR beta clonotype appeared in every T-cell large granular lymphocyte leukemia patient.

No antigen has been assigned to these receptors. Sequencing used peripheral blood mononuclear cells. The source is a man between 60 and 75 years old with T-cell large granular lymphocyte leukemia. Some clones in this sample may be carry-over from other donors' samples.

The J gene is TRBJ1-1, the V gene TRBV7-9, with unresolved D. Trimming cost V 5 bases and J 1 base, with 2 bases left between them. CDR3 size: 11 residues. Germline V CDR1 and CDR2: SEHNR, FQNEAQ (reference sequence). The CDR3 sequence: CASSANTEAFF. In nucleotides, the CDR3 is TGTGCCAGCAGCGCGAACACTGAAGCTTTCTTT.

This sequence joins TRBV30 and TRBJ2-6; D is ambiguous. The CDR3 sequence is 15 residues long. Germline V CDR1 and CDR2: GTSNPN, SVGIG (reference sequence). Trimming shortened V by 0 bases and J by 4 bases, and 10 bases separated the two germline ends. The CDR3 region has the DNA TGTGCCTGGAGTGTACGGTCAACAGGGGCCAACGTCCTGACTTTC. Its protein product is CAWSVRSTGANVLTF.

The chain carries TRBV2 and TRBJ2-1; D call uncertain. V lost 7 bases, J lost 6 bases, and 7 bases lay in between. In germline, CDR1 is SNHLY, CDR2 FYNNEI. This CDR3 region has 11 residues. The CDR3 sequence: CASTYSNEQFF. The CDR3, as DNA: TGTGCCAGCACCTATTCCAATGAGCAGTTCTTC.

This clone was seen only a few times. The chain links TRBV5-1 to TRBJ2-5; 7 nucleotides line up with TRBD1. Germline V CDR1 and CDR2: SGHRS, YFSETQ. J lost 1 base, V lost 3 bases, and 9 bases had no gene match. CDR3 size: 16 residues. CDR3 in amino acids: CASSYGTVSGQETQYF. CDR3 coding DNA: TGCGCCAGCAGCTACGGGACAGTATCAGGCCAAGAGACCCAGTACTTC.

This clone has more than one count but fewer than ten. V and J are TRBV5-4 and TRBJ2-7; 7 positions agree with TRBD1. Per the germline V gene, CDR1 is SGHNT and CDR2 is YYREEE (reference sequence). J gave up 3 bases and V 4 bases, and 1 base lay outside the gene matches. The CDR3 consists of 12 residues. The CDR3 loop is CASSRDSYEQYF. The CDR3 nucleotides read TGTGCCAGCAGCCGGGACAGCTACGAGCAGTACTTC.

The V gene is TRBV18, the J gene TRBJ2-1; D gene unclear. V lost 5 bases and J 6 bases, leaving 5 bases between the germline ends. This CDR3 is built from 11 residues. Germline loops: CDR1 KGHSH, CDR2 LQKENI. The CDR3 DNA sequence: TGTGCCAGCTCAGTAGCCAATGAGCAGTTCTTC. It translates to CASSVANEQFF. Full variable domain (rest looked up from reference TRBV18 and TRBJ2-1): NAGVMQNPRHLVRRRGQEARLRCSPMKGHSHVYWYRQLPEEGLKFMVYLQKENIIDESGMPKERFSAEFPKEGPSILRIQQVVRGDSAAYFCASSVANEQFFGPGTRLTVL.

This clone showed up just once. The gene calls are TRBV18 and TRBJ2-5; D tentatively fits TRBD1 or TRBD2 (5 bases each). Trimming removed 5 bases at V and 5 bases at J, with 15 bases between. Germline V gene sequence: CDR1 KGHSH, CDR2 LQKENI. This CDR3 is 14 amino acids long. The CDR3 sequence is CASSGPRGAETQYF. The CDR3 bases are TGTGCCAGCTCAGGTCCACGAGGGGCGGAGACCCAGTACTTC.

The chain has TRBV7-9 and TRBJ2-1; 11 bases are shared with TRBD1. Germline CDR1 reads SEHNR; CDR2 reads FQNEAQ (reference sequence). Unmatched junction bases numbered 10, after V lost 8 bases and J lost 4 bases. This CDR3 is built from 16 residues. The CDR3 nucleotides read TGTGCCAGCTTCGACGCCGGGACAGGGGGGTACAATGAGCAGTTCTTC. It codes for CASFDAGTGGYNEQFF.